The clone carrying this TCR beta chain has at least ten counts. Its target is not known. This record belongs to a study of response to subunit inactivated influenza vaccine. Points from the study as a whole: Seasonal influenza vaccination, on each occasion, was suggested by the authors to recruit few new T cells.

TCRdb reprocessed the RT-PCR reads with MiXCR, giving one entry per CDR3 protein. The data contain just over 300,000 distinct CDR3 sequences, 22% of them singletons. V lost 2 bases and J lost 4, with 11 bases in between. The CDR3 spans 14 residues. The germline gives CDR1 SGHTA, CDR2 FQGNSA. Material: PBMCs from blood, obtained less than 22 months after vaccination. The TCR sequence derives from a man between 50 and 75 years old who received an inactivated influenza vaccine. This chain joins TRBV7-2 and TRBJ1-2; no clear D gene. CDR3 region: CASSLIALSYGYTF. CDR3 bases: TGTGCCAGCAGCTTAATCGCCCTGTCCTATGGCTACACCTTC.